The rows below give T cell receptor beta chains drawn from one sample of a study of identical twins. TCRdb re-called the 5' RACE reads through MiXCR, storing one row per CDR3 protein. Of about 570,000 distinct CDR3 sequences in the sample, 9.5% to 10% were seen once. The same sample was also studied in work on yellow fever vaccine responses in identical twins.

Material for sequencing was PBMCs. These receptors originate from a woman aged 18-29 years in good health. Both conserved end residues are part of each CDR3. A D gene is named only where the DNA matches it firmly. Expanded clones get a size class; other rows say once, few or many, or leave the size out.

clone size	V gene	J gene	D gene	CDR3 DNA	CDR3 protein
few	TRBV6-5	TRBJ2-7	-	TGTGCCAGCAGCCGCGAGGAACACGAGCAGTACTTC	CASSREEHEQYF
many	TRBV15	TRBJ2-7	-	TGTGCCACCAGCAGAGCTACTCTATTAGTCCACGAGCAGTACTTC	CATSRATLLVHEQYF
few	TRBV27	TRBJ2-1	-	TGTGCCAGCAGTTTATCGGTAGAGTACAATGAGCAGTTCTTC	CASSLSVEYNEQFF
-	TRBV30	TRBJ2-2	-	TGTGCCTGGACCCCGAACACCGGGGAGCTGTTTTTT	CAWTPNTGELFF
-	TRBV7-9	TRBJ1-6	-	TGTGCCAGCAGCTTAGCCGGGGAGGGAAGCTCACCCCTCCACTTT	CASSLAGEGSSPLHF
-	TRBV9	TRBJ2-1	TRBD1	TGTGCCAGCAGCGTCCGGGACAGGGGCGTCGATGAGCAGTTCTTC	CASSVRDRGVDEQFF
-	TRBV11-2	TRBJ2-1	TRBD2	TGTGCCAGCAGCTCCGTAGCGGGCACCTACAATGAGCAGTTCTTC	CASSSVAGTYNEQFF
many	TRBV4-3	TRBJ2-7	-	TGCGCCAGCAGCCAAGAGAAGGGACTGACCTCCTACGAGCAGTACTTC	CASSQEKGLTSYEQYF
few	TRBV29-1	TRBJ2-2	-	TGCAGCGTTGATGCCACCTTGAACACCGGGGAGCTGTTTTTT	CSVDATLNTGELFF
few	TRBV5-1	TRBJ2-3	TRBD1	TGCGCCAGCAGCACTGGGACAGGGGGTAGCACAGATACGCAGTATTTT	CASSTGTGGSTDTQYF
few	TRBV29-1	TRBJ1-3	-	TGCAGCGTTGAGCCGGGGGTCGGAAACACCATATATTTT	CSVEPGVGNTIYF
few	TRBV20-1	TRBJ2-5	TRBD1	TGCAGTGCTAGAGGGACACAGGGGGCCCAAGAGACCCAGTACTTC	CSARGTQGAQETQYF
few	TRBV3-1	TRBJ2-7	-	TGTGCCAGCAGCCAAGATGGCGCAACTGGGACCTACGAGCAGTACTTC	CASSQDGATGTYEQYF
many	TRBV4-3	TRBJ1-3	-	TGCGCCAGCAGCCAAGATCCTCCGGGGAGCTCTGGAAACACCATATATTTT	CASSQDPPGSSGNTIYF
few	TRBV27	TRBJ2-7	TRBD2	TGTGCCAGCAGTCCGACTAGCGGGATAAACGAGCAGTACTTC	CASSPTSGINEQYF
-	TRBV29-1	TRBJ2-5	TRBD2	TGCAGCGTTGACAGGACTAGCGGGAAAGAGACCCAGTACTTC	CSVDRTSGKETQYF
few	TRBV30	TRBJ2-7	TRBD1	TGTGCCTGGAGTGCGGACAGGGGTTACGAGCAGTACTTC	CAWSADRGYEQYF
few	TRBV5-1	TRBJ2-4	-	TGCGCCAGCAGCTTGAACAGAGAGAACATTCAGTACTTC	CASSLNRENIQYF
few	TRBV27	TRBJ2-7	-	TGTGCCAGCAGTTATCGGGACACCTTCTCCTACGAGCAGTACTTC	CASSYRDTFSYEQYF
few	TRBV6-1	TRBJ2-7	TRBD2	TGTGCCAGCAGTGAAGCCGGGGGGGGTCCTTGGGAGCAGTACTTC	CASSEAGGGPWEQYF
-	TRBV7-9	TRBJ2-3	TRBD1	TGTGCCAGTGAAACCGGGACAGGGGTGGTTGGGACGCAGTATTTT	CASETGTGVVGTQYF
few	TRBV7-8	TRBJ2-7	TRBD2	TGTGCCAGCAATCGCGGGGGGGCCGTCCTCAGCGAGCAGTACTTC	CASNRGGAVLSEQYF
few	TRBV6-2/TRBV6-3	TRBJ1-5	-	TGTGCCAGCAGTTACTCCGGTGGCTCCCAGCCCCAGCATTTT	CASSYSGGSQPQHF
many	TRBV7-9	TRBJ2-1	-	TGTGCCAGCATGAGCGTCGGCAATGAGCAGTTCTTC	CASMSVGNEQFF
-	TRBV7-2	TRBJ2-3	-	TGTGCCAGCAGCTTAGCGGGGATGAACACAGATACGCAGTATTTT	CASSLAGMNTDTQYF
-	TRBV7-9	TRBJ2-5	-	TGTGCCAGCAGCTTCCAGCATGGGGAGACCCAGTACTTC	CASSFQHGETQYF
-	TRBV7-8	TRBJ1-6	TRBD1	TGTGCCAGCAGCTCAAGGGACAGGGAGAATTCACCCCTCCACTTT	CASSSRDRENSPLHF
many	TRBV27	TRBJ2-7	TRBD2	TGTGCCAGCAGAACGGGACTAGCGGCCTACGAGCAGTACTTC	CASRTGLAAYEQYF
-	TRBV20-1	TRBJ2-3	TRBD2	TGCAGTGCTAGGGCGGCACTAGCGGCACCCACAGATACGCAGTATTTT	CSARAALAAPTDTQYF
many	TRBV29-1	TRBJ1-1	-	TGCAGCGTTGTCAGGGGAACGAATGAAGCTTTCTTT	CSVVRGTNEAFF
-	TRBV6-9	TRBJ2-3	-	TGTGCCAGCAGTTATGCGGGTCTAGCAGATACGCAGTATTTT	CASSYAGLADTQYF
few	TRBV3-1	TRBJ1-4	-	TGTGCCAGCAGCCAAGGACAGGTCTTTAATGAAAAACTGTTTTTT	CASSQGQVFNEKLFF
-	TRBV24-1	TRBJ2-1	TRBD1	TGTGCCACCAGTGATACAGGGGGAGGCTCCTACAATGAGCAGTTCTTC	CATSDTGGGSYNEQFF
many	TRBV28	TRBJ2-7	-	TGTGCCGCCTCCACACAGGAGTACTCCTACGAGCAGTACTTC	CAASTQEYSYEQYF
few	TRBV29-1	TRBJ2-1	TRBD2	TGCAGCATTCGCGGGACTAGCGGTCGTGAGGGCCCCTACAATGAGCAGTTCTTC	CSIRGTSGREGPYNEQFF
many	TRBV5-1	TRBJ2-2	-	TGCGCCAGCAGCTTGGAGGCAGGGGTTGCCGGGGAGCTGTTTTTT	CASSLEAGVAGELFF
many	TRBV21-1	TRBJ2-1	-	TGTGCCAGCAGCAAAGTCACAGGGGGTCCCTACAATGAGCAGTTCTTC	CASSKVTGGPYNEQFF
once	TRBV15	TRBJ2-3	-	TGTGCCCTTAACAATGAGTCTAGCACAGATACGCAGTATTTT	CALNNESSTDTQYF
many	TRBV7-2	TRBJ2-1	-	TGTGCCAGCAGCTTAGCGCTGACAGGCTCCTACAATGAGCAGTTCTTC	CASSLALTGSYNEQFF
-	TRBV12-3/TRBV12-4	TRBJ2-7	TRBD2	TGTGCCAGCAGTCCACGGGCGGGAGGCTACGAGCAGTACTTC	CASSPRAGGYEQYF
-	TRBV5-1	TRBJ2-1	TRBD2	TGCGCCAGCAGCTCGACGGGACTAGCTGTTACTGAGCAGTTCTTC	CASSSTGLAVTEQFF
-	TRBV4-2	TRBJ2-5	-	TGTGCCAGCAGCCAACTTCTAGAAGAGACCCAGTACTTC	CASSQLLEETQYF
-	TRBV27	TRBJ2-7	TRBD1	TGTGCCAGCAGTTTAGGACAGGGGTTAAGCGGGCAGTACTTC	CASSLGQGLSGQYF
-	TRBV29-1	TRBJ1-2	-	TGCAGCGTTGAGTGGGGAACCTATGGCTACACCTTC	CSVEWGTYGYTF
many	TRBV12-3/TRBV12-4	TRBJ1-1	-	TGTGCCAGCAGTTTATTAGGTAGGGTCGGTGAGAACACTGAAGCTTTCTTT	CASSLLGRVGENTEAFF
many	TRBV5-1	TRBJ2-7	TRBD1	TGCGCCAGCAGCTTGGAGGGGACAGGGTACGAGCAGTACTTC	CASSLEGTGYEQYF
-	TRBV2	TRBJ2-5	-	TGTGCCAGCAGTGAAGCCAGGAGGGAGACCCAGTACTTC	CASSEARRETQYF
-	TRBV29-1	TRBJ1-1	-	TGCAGCGTTGAACAGCAGAACACTGAAGCTTTCTTT	CSVEQQNTEAFF
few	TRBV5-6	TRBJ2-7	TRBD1	TGTGCCAGCAGCTTGGATGGACAGGGACGTTCCTACGAGCAGTACTTC	CASSLDGQGRSYEQYF
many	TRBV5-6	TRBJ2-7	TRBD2	TGTGCCAGCAGCTATGGGACCAGCGGGGCCTACGAGCAGTACTTC	CASSYGTSGAYEQYF
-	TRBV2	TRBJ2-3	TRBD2	TGTGCCAGCAGTGAGTTATCGGGACTAGGGTATACGCAGTATTTT	CASSELSGLGYTQYF
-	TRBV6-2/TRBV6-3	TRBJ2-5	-	TGTGCCAGCAGTTACTCGATGGACAGAATACAAGAGACCCAGTACTTC	CASSYSMDRIQETQYF
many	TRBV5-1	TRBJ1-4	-	TGCGCCAGCAGCTTGGGAGGGGCGCCTAATGAAAAACTGTTTTTT	CASSLGGAPNEKLFF
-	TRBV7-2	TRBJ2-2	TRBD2	TGTGCCAGCAGCCCGGGACTAGCGTACACCGGGGAGCTGTTTTTT	CASSPGLAYTGELFF
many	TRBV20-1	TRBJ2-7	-	TGCAGTGCTAGAGGTGACCTTGCAGTGTACTTC	CSARGDLAVYF
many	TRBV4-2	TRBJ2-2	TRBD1	TGTGCCAGCAGCCAAGAAGACAGGGGGACCGGGGAGCTGTTTTTT	CASSQEDRGTGELFF
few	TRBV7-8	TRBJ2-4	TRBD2	TGTGCCAGCAGCTCGCAGCTAGCGGACCTAGCCAAAAACATTCAGTACTTC	CASSSQLADLAKNIQYF
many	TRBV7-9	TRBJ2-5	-	TGTGCCAGCAGCACCACGGGGTACCAAGAGACCCAGTACTTC	CASSTTGYQETQYF
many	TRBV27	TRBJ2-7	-	TGTGCCAGCAGTTTATCCGACGGGGACTTCCCAGGGTACGAGCAGTACTTC	CASSLSDGDFPGYEQYF